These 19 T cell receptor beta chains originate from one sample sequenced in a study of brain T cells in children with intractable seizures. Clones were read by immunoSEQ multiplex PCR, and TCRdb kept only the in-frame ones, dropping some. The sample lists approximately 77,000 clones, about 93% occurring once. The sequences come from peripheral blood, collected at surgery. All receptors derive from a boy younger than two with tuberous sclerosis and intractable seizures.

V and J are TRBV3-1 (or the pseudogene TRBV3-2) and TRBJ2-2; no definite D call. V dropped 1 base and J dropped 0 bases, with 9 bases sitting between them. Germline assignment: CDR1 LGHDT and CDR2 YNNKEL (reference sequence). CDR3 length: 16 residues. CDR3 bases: TGTGCCAGCAGCCAAGGGTCCATTTCGAACACCGGGGAGCTGTTTTTT. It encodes CASSQGSISNTGELFF.

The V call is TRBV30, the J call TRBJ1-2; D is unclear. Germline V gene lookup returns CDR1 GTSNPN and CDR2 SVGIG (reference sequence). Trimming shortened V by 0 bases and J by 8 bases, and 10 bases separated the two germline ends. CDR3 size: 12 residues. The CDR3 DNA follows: TGTGCCTGGAGTGTAGGCTCCGTCGGCTACACCTTC. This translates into CAWSVGSVGYTF.

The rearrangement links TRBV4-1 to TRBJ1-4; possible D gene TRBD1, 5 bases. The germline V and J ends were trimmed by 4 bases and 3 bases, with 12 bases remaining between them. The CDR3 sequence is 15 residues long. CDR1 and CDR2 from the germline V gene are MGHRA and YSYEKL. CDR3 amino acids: CASSPLGGSNEKLFF. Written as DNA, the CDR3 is TGCGCCAGCAGCCCGCTGGGGGGATCTAATGAAAAACTGTTTTTT.

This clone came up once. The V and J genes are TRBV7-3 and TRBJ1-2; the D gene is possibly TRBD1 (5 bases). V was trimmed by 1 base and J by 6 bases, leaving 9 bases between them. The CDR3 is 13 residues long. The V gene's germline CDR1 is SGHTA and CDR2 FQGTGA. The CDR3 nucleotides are TGTGCCAGCAGCTTAATTCCGGGGGATGGCTACACCTTC. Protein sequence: CASSLIPGDGYTF.

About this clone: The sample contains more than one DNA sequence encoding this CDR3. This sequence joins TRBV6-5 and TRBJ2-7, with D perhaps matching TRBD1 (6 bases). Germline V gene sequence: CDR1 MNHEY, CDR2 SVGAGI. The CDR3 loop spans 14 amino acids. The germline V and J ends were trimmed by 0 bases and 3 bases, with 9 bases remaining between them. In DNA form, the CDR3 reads TGTGCCAGCAGTTACTCGACAGGTCGCTACGAGCAGTACTTC. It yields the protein CASSYSTGRYEQYF.

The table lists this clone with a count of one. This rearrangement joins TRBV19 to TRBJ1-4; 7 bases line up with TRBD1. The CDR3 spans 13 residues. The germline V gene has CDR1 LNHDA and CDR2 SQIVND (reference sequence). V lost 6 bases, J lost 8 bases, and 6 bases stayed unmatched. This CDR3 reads CASRGQGGEKLFF. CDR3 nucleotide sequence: TGTGCCAGTAGAGGGCAGGGGGGAGAAAAACTGTTTTTT.

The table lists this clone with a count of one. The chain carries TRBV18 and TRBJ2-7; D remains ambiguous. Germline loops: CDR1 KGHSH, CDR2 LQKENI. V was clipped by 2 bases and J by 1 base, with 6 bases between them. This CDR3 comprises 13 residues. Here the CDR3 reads CASSPKGSYEQYF. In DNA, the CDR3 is TGTGCCAGCTCACCAAAAGGTTCCTACGAGCAGTACTTC. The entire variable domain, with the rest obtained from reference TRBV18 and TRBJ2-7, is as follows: NAGVMQNPRHLVRRRGQEARLRCSPMKGHSHVYWYRQLPEEGLKFMVYLQKENIIDESGMPKERFSAEFPKEGPSILRIQQVVRGDSAAYFCASSPKGSYEQYFGPGTRLTVT.

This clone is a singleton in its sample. The CDR3: CAWRRGSGGYEQYF. As DNA, the CDR3 is TGTGCCTGGAGACGAGGGAGTGGAGGCTACGAGCAGTACTTC. The chain combines TRBV30 with TRBJ2-7; a possible D gene is TRBD2 (5 bases). The germline V and J ends were trimmed by 3 bases and 3 bases, with 15 bases remaining between them. This CDR3 has 14 amino acids. Germline lookup yields CDR1 GTSNPN and CDR2 SVGIG (reference sequence).

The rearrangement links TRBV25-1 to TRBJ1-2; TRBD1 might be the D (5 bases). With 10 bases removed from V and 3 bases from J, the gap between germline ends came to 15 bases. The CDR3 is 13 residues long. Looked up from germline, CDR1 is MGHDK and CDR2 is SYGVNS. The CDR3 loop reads CATSKQGDYGYTF. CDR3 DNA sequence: TGTGCCACCTCAAAGCAGGGAGACTATGGCTACACCTTC.

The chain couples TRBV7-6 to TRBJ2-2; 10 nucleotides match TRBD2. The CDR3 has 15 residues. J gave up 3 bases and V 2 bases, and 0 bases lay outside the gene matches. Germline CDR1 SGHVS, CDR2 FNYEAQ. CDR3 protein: CASSLLAGDTGELFF. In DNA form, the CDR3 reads TGTGCCAGCAGCTTACTAGCGGGAGACACCGGGGAGCTGTTTTTT.

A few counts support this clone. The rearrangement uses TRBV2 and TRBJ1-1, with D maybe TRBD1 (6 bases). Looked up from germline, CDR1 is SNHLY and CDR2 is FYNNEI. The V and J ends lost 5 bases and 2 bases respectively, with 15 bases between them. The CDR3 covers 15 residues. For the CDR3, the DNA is TGTGCCAGCAGTACCCGACAGGCTTATAACACTGAAGCTTTCTTT. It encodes CASSTRQAYNTEAFF.

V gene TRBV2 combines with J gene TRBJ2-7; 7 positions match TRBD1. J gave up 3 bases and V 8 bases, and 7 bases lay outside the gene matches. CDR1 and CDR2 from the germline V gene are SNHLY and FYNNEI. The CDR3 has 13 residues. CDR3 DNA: TGTGCCAGCCTTGGACAGGAGATCTACGAGCAGTACTTC. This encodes CASLGQEIYEQYF.

The CDR3 region has the DNA TGTGCCAGCTCACCTTCCTCTAATGCGGGGGACACTGAAGCTTTCTTT. Encoded protein: CASSPSSNAGDTEAFF. V and J are TRBV18 and TRBJ1-1; D may be TRBD1 (5 bases). Germline-derived CDR1 and CDR2 are KGHSH and LQKENI. This CDR3 is 16 amino acids long. Trimming pared 3 bases from V and 3 bases from J, leaving 17 bases between.

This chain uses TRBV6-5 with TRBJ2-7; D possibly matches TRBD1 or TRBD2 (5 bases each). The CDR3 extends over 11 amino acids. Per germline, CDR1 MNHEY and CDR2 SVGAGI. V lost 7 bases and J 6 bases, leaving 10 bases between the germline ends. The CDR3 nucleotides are TGTGCCAGCACTCAGGGAGCCGAGCAGTACTTC. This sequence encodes CASTQGAEQYF.

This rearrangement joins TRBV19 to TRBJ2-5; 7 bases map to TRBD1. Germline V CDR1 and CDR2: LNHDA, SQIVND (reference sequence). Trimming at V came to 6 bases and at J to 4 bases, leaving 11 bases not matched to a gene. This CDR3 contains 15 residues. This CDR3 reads CASSHDRAYLETQYF. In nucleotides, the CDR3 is TGTGCCAGTAGCCATGACAGGGCTTATCTAGAGACCCAGTACTTC.

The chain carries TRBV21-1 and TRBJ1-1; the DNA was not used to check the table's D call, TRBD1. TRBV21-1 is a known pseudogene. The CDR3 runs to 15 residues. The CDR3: CASSKQAGSDTEAFF. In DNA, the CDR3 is TGTGCCAGCAGCAAGCAGGCAGGTTCGGACACTGAAGCTTTCTTT.

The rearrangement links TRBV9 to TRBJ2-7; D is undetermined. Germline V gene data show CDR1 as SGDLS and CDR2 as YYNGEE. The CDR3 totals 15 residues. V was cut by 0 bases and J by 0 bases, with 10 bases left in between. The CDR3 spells CASSVEAGLSYEQYF. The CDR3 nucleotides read TGTGCCAGCAGCGTAGAGGCAGGTCTCTCCTACGAGCAGTACTTC.

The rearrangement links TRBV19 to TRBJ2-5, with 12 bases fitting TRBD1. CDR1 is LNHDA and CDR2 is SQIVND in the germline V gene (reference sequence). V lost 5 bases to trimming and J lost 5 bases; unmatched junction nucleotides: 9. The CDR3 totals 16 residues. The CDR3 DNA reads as TGTGCCAGTAGTGGGCCGGGACAGGGGGCCGGTGAGACCCAGTACTTC. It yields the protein CASSGPGQGAGETQYF. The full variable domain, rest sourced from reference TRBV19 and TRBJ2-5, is DGGITQSPKYLFRKEGQNVTLSCEQNLNHDAMYWYRQDPGQGLRLIYYSQIVNDFQKGDIAEGYSVSREKKESFPLTVTSAQKNPTAFYLCASSGPGQGAGETQYFGPGTRLLVL.

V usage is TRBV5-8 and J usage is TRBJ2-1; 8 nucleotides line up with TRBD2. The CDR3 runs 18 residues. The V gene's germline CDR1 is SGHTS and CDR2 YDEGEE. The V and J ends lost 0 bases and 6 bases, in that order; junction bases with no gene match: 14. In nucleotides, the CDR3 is TGTGCCAGCAGCTTGGGTGCTAGCGGGTACCTTACTTCCAATGAGCAGTTCTTC. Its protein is CASSLGASGYLTSNEQFF.